The subject of this entry is one TCR beta chain. The antigen is undetermined. The data are from a study of OX40 agonist ivuxolimab in advanced cancers. The overall study: Patients were given ivuxolimab, an antibody that agonizes OX40 (CD134). Whole-study findings and limits: In CD8+ T cells, expanded clones were on average more numerous than in CD4+.

Autoimmune disease history or systemic immunosuppression led to patients being barred. Profiled with immunoSEQ multiplex PCR; TCRdb holds only in-frame clones, not every one. The data contain about 42,000 clones, approximately 80% of them singletons. With 2 bases removed from V and 6 bases from J, the gap between germline ends came to 11 bases. This CDR3 is 14 amino acids long. Germline V lookup: CDR1 SGHTA, CDR2 FQGTGA. This sample comprised CD4+ or CD8+ T cells sorted from blood, obtained in a trial of the OX40 agonist ivuxolimab. J is TRBJ2-1 and V is TRBV7-3; tentatively, D is TRBD1 (6 bases). The clonotype comes from an adult with an advanced solid tumor such as melanoma, head and neck, liver or kidney cancer. This chain's CDR3 is CASSLDRTTNEQFF. The CDR3 DNA follows: TGTGCCAGCAGCTTAGACAGGACCACCAATGAGCAGTTCTTC.